This TCR beta chain is from a study of CD8 T cells in ankylosing spondylitis. Molecular-barcoded quantitative 5'-RACE produced these TCR beta libraries. MiXCR, run by TCRdb on the 5' RACE reads, gives a single entry per CDR3 protein. This table has 150,000 to 200,000 distinct CDR3 sequences, under 35% appearing once. This clonotype was detected ten times or more. Its antigen is currently unknown. This CDR3 is 15 amino acids long. V dropped 0 bases and J dropped 5 bases, with 13 bases sitting between them. The germline gives CDR1 MNHEY, CDR2 SVGEGT. Study-level findings and limits: Seemingly characteristic of ankylosing spondylitis blood was a TCR beta motif consisting of about 8 highly homologous variants. Disease-linked clones were CD8+ and relatively rare in peripheral blood.

The sequencing input was synovial fluid, either unsorted or a sorted T cell fraction (not recorded which). The chain recombines TRBV6-2 or TRBV6-3 with TRBJ1-1, with D possibly being TRBD1 (6 bases). The TCR sequence derives from a male donor with ankylosing spondylitis. This CDR3 is CASSYSQQGRTEAFF. CDR3 sequence (DNA): TGTGCCAGCAGTTACTCGCAACAGGGACGGACTGAAGCTTTCTTT.